This T cell receptor (beta chain) comes out of a study of cytomegalovirus exposure and HLA in healthy donors. Broader study findings: Analysis performed later showed TCR beta chains linked to HLA being more clonally expanded than equally common others. TCR beta V segments were, for the most part, productive about 87% or about 30% of the time in an earlier analysis. A later analysis linked a missense variant in DCLRE1C to the trimming of TCR beta V and J genes.

Every donor was a healthy person donating bone marrow. As regards this clone: Its antigen is still unknown.

Vbeta (60) and Jbeta (13) primers were used in the PCR. Only in-frame clones appear in the TCRdb table, and some are missing; sequencing was by immunoSEQ multiplex PCR. The sample includes some 110,000 clones, 75% of them seen just once. The receptor was derived from a man between 35 and 55 years old in good health and CMV-seronegative. The sequenced material came from PBMCs.

CDR3 sequence (DNA): TGTGCCAGCAGCATGCGGGGGGGATCAGATACGCAGTATTTT. Its protein is CASSMRGGSDTQYF. This chain uses TRBV7-9 with TRBJ2-3, with 9 bases matching TRBD2. V lost 5 bases and J lost 4; bases outside the gene matches: 4. Germline assignment: CDR1 SEHNR and CDR2 FQNEAQ (reference sequence). The CDR3 covers 14 residues. The full variable domain, with the rest looked up from reference TRBV7-9 and TRBJ2-3, is DTGVSQNPRHKITKRGQNVTFRCDPISEHNRLYWYRQTLGQGPEFLTYFQNEAQLEKSRLLSDRFSAERPKGSFSTLEIQRTEQGDSAMYLCASSMRGGSDTQYFGPGTRLTVL.